The clone carrying this TCR beta chain was recorded a few times. Its antigen is undetermined. The assay was immunoSEQ multiplex PCR, and TCRdb's table has in-frame clones only and misses some. The table records approximately 66,000 clones, around four fifths of them present only once. Germline V gene data show CDR1 as MGHDK and CDR2 as SYGVNS. Trimming removed 3 bases at V and 1 base at J, with 17 bases between. This CDR3 has 17 residues. This specimen comes from a study of OX40 agonist ivuxolimab in advanced cancers. Turning to the study itself: Treatment of patients was with ivuxolimab, an agonistic anti-OX40 (CD134) antibody. Subjects had a mean age of about 61 years, with a range of about 23 to 90; approximately 83% were male. Patients received ivuxolimab, an intravenous treatment, every 2 weeks at 0.01 to 10 mg/kg.

Notes on the study in general: Antigens targeted by the expanded peripheral T cells were not determined.

Sequences were derived from CD4+ or CD8+ T cells sorted from blood, sampled in a trial of the OX40 agonist ivuxolimab. The TCR sequence derives from an adult with an advanced solid tumor such as melanoma, head and neck, liver or kidney cancer. The chain employs TRBV25-1 and TRBJ2-3, with a tentative D call TRBD1 (5 bases). CDR3 nucleotide sequence: TGTGCCAGCAGTGACCTATTCGACAGTGAAGGCACAGATACGCAGTATTTT. Translated, it gives CASSDLFDSEGTDTQYF.